These 17 T cell receptor beta chains were sequenced from one sample in a study of blood T cell repertoires in COVID-19. Only in-frame clones appear in the TCRdb table, and some are missing; sequencing was by immunoSEQ multiplex PCR. This sample has roughly 150,000 clones, with around 85% found just once. The sample taken for sequencing was peripheral blood. These receptor sequences come from a woman over 75 with COVID-19, enrolled during active disease.

This clone turned up a few times. The V call is TRBV9, the J call TRBJ1-3; weak D call: TRBD1 (5 bases). The V gene's germline CDR1 is SGDLS and CDR2 YYNGEE. V lost 5 bases and J 3 bases, leaving 18 bases between the germline ends. CDR3 length equals 16 residues. CDR3 protein: CASRPSGGTYGNTIYF. DNA for the CDR3: TGTGCCAGCAGGCCCTCGGGAGGGACGTATGGAAACACCATATATTTT.

The rearrangement joins TRBV6-5 to TRBJ2-7; TRBD1 aligns across 7 bases. The CDR3 has 14 amino acids. Germline V gives CDR1 MNHEY, CDR2 SVGAGI. Germline trimming cut 6 bases from V and 3 bases from J; bases unmatched to any gene: 8. Written as DNA, the CDR3 is TGTGCCAGCAGCCACAGGGGCCCTCACTACGAGCAGTACTTC. Encoded protein: CASSHRGPHYEQYF.

V is TRBV3-1 (or the pseudogene TRBV3-2) and J is TRBJ2-3, with TRBD2 identical over 7 bases. The CDR3 loop spans 16 amino acids. CDR1 and CDR2 (germline): LGHDT, YNNKEL (reference sequence). V trimming: 1 base; J trimming: 0 bases; junction bases outside the gene matches: 4. CDR3 sequence reads: CASSQVGSGSTDTQYF. The CDR3 DNA reads TGTGCCAGCAGCCAAGTAGGTAGCGGGAGCACAGATACGCAGTATTTT.

This chain connects TRBV2 to TRBJ1-1, with 10 bases aligning to TRBD1. The CDR3 has 13 amino acids. Trimming cost V 6 bases and J 11 bases; bases outside gene matches: 9. CDR1 is SNHLY and CDR2 is FYNNEI in the germline V gene. Here the CDR3 DNA reads TGTGCCAGCAGGACAGGGGGCGGAGGGCGCGCTTTCTTT. As protein: CASRTGGGGRAFF.

This clone was observed a single time. The chain is built from TRBV3-1 (or the pseudogene TRBV3-2) and TRBJ2-7, with 7 bases lining up with TRBD1. CDR3 length: 14 amino acids. Per the germline V gene, CDR1 is LGHDT and CDR2 is YNNKEL (reference sequence). V shed 4 bases, J shed 6 bases, and the junction held 9 bases outside the gene matches. The CDR3 region is CASSPHSGGSEQYF. The CDR3, as DNA: TGTGCCAGCAGCCCCCACTCAGGGGGAAGCGAGCAGTACTTC.

The gene calls are TRBV3-1 (or the pseudogene TRBV3-2) and TRBJ2-5; D not certain. CDR3 length: 13 residues. Trimming removed 1 base from V and 2 bases from J, with 5 bases in between. Germline CDR1 reads LGHDT; CDR2 reads YNNKEL (reference sequence). CDR3 region: CASSQGPQETQYF. The CDR3 DNA is TGTGCCAGCAGCCAAGGGCCTCAAGAGACCCAGTACTTC.

The rearrangement joins TRBV4-1 to TRBJ1-4; 8 bases align to TRBD1. The junction had 12 bases not matched to a gene; V was cut back by 3 bases and J by 0 bases. Germline V gives CDR1 MGHRA, CDR2 YSYEKL. The CDR3 covers 19 residues. DNA of the CDR3: TGCGCCAGCAGCCAGCGAAAAGGACAGGGTTATGCAACTAATGAAAAACTGTTTTTT. This translates into CASSQRKGQGYATNEKLFF.

This rearrangement joins TRBV5-1 to TRBJ2-1, with D possibly being TRBD2 (6 bases). Germline V gene lookup returns CDR1 SGHRS and CDR2 YFSETQ. This CDR3 has 15 residues. Trimming took 3 bases from V and 7 from J, leaving 17 bases between them. The CDR3: CASSWGDFAGNEQFF. The CDR3 DNA reads as TGCGCCAGCAGCTGGGGGGACTTTGCTGGGAATGAGCAGTTCTTC.

V usage is TRBV7-9 and J usage is TRBJ2-1, with TRBD1 identical over 7 bases. Germline lookup yields CDR1 SEHNR and CDR2 FQNEAQ (reference sequence). This CDR3 has 15 residues. Trimming cost V 5 bases and J 4 bases; bases outside gene matches: 8. The CDR3: CASSKGQATYNEQFF. In nucleotides, the CDR3 is TGTGCCAGCAGCAAAGGACAGGCAACGTACAATGAGCAGTTCTTC.

The chain links TRBV3-1 (or the pseudogene TRBV3-2) to TRBJ2-3; TRBD2 agrees at 11 bases. J gave up 1 base and V 4 bases, and 1 base lay outside the gene matches. This CDR3 contains 15 residues. Per the germline V gene, CDR1 is LGHDT and CDR2 is YNNKEL (reference sequence). Here the CDR3 DNA reads TGTGCCAGCAGCCCGACTAGCGGGGGCACAGATACGCAGTATTTT. This encodes CASSPTSGGTDTQYF.

The DNA of the CDR3 is TGTGCCAGCAGCCGACAGGGGGCGGACGGCTACACCTTC. Protein: CASSRQGADGYTF. This chain joins TRBV6-5 and TRBJ1-2; TRBD1 agrees at 10 bases. V lost 6 bases and J lost 8; bases outside the gene matches: 6. Germline CDR1 and CDR2: MNHEY and SVGAGI. The CDR3 has 13 residues.

The chain recombines TRBV6-5 with TRBJ2-4; 8 bases map to TRBD2. The CDR3 runs to 15 residues. V shed 2 bases, J shed 7 bases, and the junction held 7 bases outside the gene matches. The germline V gene encodes CDR1 MNHEY and CDR2 SVGAGI. The CDR3 DNA reads as TGTGCCAGCAGTTACGGGGCGGGAGGTGGGAACATTCAGTACTTC. This codes for CASSYGAGGGNIQYF.

J is TRBJ1-1 and V is TRBV5-5; D is possibly TRBD1 (5 bases). V was shortened by 3 bases and J by 4 bases, with 10 bases between the two germline ends. Germline CDR1 is SGHKS and CDR2 is YYEKEE (reference sequence). CDR3 length: 13 residues. The CDR3, as DNA: TGTGCCAGCAGCTCAGGACACGCCACTGAAGCTTTCTTT. Translated, it gives CASSSGHATEAFF.

The CDR3: CASSFLSRGQGASPLHF. For the CDR3, the DNA is TGTGCCAGCAGTTTTTTGTCCCGGGGACAGGGGGCATCACCCCTCCACTTT. The rearrangement links TRBV28 to TRBJ1-6; TRBD1 aligns across 12 bases. J was trimmed by 10 bases and V by 3 bases; bases with no gene match: 10. This CDR3 region has 17 residues. Germline V gene lookup returns CDR1 MDHEN and CDR2 SYDVKM.

The chain recombines TRBV30 with TRBJ1-1; TRBD1 matches 9 bases. Trimming at V came to 2 bases and at J to 4 bases, leaving 17 bases not matched to a gene. Germline V CDR1 and CDR2: GTSNPN, SVGIG (reference sequence). The CDR3 loop spans 18 amino acids. CDR3: CAWSRTADRGTWGTEAFF. CDR3 nucleotide sequence: TGTGCCTGGAGTCGTACTGCGGACAGGGGTACCTGGGGCACTGAAGCTTTCTTT.

The J gene is TRBJ1-6, the V gene TRBV5-4; TRBD1 might be the D (5 bases). The CDR3 runs to 16 residues. V lost 2 bases, J lost 4 bases, and 13 bases lay in between. Per germline, CDR1 SGHNT and CDR2 YYREEE (reference sequence). The CDR3: CASSLIRGSYNSPLHF. The CDR3 DNA follows: TGTGCCAGCAGCTTAATAAGGGGCTCGTATAATTCACCCCTCCACTTT.

The chain has TRBV3-1 (or the pseudogene TRBV3-2) and TRBJ1-5, with 7 bases matching TRBD1. The CDR3 is 15 amino acids. From germline, CDR1 is LGHDT and CDR2 YNNKEL (reference sequence). Trimming removed 0 bases from V and 9 bases from J; junction bases left unmatched: 8. CDR3 DNA: TGTGCCAGCAGCCAAGAGGGCACGCAGGGGGTGCCCCAGCATTTT. Translating gives CASSQEGTQGVPQHF.